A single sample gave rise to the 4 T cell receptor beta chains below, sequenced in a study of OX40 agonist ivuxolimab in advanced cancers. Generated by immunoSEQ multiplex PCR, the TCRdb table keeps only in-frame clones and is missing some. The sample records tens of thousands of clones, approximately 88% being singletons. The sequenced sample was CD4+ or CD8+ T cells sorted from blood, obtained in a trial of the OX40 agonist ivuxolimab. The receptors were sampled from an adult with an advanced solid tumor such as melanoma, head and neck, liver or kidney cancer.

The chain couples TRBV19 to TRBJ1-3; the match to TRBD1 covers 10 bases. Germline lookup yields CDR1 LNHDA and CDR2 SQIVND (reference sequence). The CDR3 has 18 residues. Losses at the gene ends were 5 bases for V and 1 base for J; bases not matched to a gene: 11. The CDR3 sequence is CASSFWTGGRSSGNTIYF. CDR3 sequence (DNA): TGTGCCAGTAGTTTCTGGACAGGGGGTCGGTCATCTGGAAACACCATATATTTT.

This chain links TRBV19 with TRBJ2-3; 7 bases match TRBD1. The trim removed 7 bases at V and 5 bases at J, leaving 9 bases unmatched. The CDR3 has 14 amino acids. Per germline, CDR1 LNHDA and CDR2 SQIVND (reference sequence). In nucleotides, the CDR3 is TGTGCCAGTACCCCTACTAGGACAGGAGATACGCAGTATTTT. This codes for CASTPTRTGDTQYF.

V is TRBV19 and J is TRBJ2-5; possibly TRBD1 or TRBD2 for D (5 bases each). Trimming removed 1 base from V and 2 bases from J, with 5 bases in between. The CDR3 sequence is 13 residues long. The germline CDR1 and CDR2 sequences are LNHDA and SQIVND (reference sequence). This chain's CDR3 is CASSIGGQETQYF. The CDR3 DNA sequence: TGTGCCAGTAGTATAGGGGGGCAAGAGACCCAGTACTTC.

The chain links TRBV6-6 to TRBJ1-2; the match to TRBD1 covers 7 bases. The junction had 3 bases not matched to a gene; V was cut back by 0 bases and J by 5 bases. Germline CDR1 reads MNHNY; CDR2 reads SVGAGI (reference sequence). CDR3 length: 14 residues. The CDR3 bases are TGTGCCAGCAGTTACTCGACAGGGAGATATGGCTACACCTTC. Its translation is CASSYSTGRYGYTF.